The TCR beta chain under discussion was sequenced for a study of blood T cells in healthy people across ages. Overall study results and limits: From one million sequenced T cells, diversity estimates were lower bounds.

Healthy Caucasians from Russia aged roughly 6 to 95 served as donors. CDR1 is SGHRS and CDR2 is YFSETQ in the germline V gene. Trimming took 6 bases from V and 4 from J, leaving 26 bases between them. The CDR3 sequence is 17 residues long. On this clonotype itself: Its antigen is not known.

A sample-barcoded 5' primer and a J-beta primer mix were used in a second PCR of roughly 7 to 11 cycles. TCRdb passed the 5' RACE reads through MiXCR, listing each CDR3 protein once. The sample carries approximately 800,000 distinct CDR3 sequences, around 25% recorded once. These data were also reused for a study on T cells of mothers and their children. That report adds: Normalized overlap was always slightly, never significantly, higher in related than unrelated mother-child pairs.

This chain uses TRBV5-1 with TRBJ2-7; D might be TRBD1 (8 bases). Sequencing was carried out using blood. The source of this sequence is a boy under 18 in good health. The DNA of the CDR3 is TGCGCCAGCATCACCAGGGGGAGCGGGACAGGACCTTACGAGCAGTACTTC. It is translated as CASITRGSGTGPYEQYF.